This entry concerns a single TCR beta chain. Its antigen is unidentified. These data are taken from a study of T cell repertoires in cytomegalovirus infection. TCRdb reanalysed the reads using MiXCR and keeps one entry per CDR3 protein. The sample has some 700,000 distinct CDR3 sequences, roughly 36% seen once; the top ten hold 2.8%. Study findings and constraints: Dominant in the ex vivo response were TCR beta clonotypes restricted by HLA-C and specific for CMV.

In germline, CDR1 is LNHDA, CDR2 SQIVND (reference sequence). The CDR3 sequence is 13 residues long. Trimming left V 3 bases short and J 4 bases short, with 8 bases between. The TCR originated in a human donor in good health (CMV status not recorded). Some clones in this sample may be carry-over from other donors' samples. Material for sequencing was PBMCs. The chain joins TRBV19 to TRBJ2-3; D uncertain. The CDR3 here is CASSIVQADTQYF. CDR3 DNA: TGTGCCAGTAGTATCGTTCAGGCAGATACGCAGTATTTT.